This T cell receptor beta chain appears in the sequencing data of a study of spatial heterogeneity in lung cancer. Study at large: Fewer alpha-chain than beta-chain sequences were consistently detected.

Per the germline V gene, CDR1 is MNHEY and CDR2 is SMNVEV (reference sequence). This CDR3 has 14 amino acids. V gave up 6 bases and J gave up 2 bases, with 14 bases separating them. Documented time point: sample taken at primary tumor resection. With regard to this clonotype: What it binds is not known. Little can be read into the size of this beta chain, an off-target read in a library designed for alpha chains.

TCRdb fed the 5' RACE reads into MiXCR, producing one record per CDR3 protein. Among about 2,700 distinct CDR3 sequences, over 15% were seen once, and the ten largest hold approximately 14%. Study-wide findings and caveats: Mutation tallies in tumors tracked expanded intratumoral alpha and beta TCR counts.

The clonotype was recovered from a male donor with early-stage non-small cell lung cancer. The specimen comprised lung tumor tissue, sampled at surgery. The genes are TRBV27 and TRBJ2-7, with D possibly matching TRBD2 (6 bases). The CDR3 DNA sequence: TGTGCCAGCAGCCCAGGGAGGACTCCCTACGAGCAGTACTTC. Translated, it gives CASSPGRTPYEQYF.